This TCR beta chain was found in a study of cytomegalovirus exposure and HLA in healthy donors. Study-level points and caveats: One later analysis, an examination of the 120 validation repertoires, found that first-cohort TCR clusters tended to co-occur in them. It was approximately 160 TCR beta chains that were listed as cytomegalovirus-associated. In vitro confirmation showed a few CMV-associated chains to be CMV antigen specific. Accounts indicate the classifier identified cytomegalovirus status with strong specificity and sensitivity.

Data came from immunoSEQ multiplex PCR; TCRdb stores just in-frame clones and leaves some out. The sample contains approximately 260,000 clones, about 86% of which appear only once. About this clone itself: Its cognate antigen is unknown.

Germline V gene sequence: CDR1 SGHNT, CDR2 YYREEE (reference sequence). The CDR3 is made up of 17 amino acids. The ends were cut back, 4 bases at V and 2 bases at J, with 21 bases in the middle. The V and J genes are TRBV5-4 and TRBJ1-1, with D perhaps matching TRBD1 (5 bases). Sequenced sample: PBMCs. The source of this sequence is a young woman in good health and CMV-seronegative. The CDR3 sequence: CASSPGGGVGRNTEAFF. The CDR3 DNA sequence: TGTGCCAGCAGCCCGGGAGGAGGGGTAGGGAGAAACACTGAAGCTTTCTTT. Full variable domain (remainder filled in from reference TRBV5-4 and TRBJ1-1): ETGVTQSPTHLIKTRGQQVTLRCSSQSGHNTVSWYQQALGQGPQFIFQYYREEENGRGNFPPRFSGLQFPNYSSELNVNALELDDSALYLCASSPGGGVGRNTEAFFGQGTRLTVV.